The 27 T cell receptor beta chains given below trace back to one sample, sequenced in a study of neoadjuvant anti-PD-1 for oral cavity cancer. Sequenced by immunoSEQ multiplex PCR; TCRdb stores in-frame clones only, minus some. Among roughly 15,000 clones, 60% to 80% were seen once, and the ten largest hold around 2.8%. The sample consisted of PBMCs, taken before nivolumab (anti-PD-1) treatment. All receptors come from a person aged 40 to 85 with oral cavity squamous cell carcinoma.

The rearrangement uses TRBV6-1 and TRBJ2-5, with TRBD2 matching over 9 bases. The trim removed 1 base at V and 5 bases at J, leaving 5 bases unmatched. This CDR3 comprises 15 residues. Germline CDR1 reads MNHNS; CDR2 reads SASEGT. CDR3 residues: CASSEGSGSYETQYF. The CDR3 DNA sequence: TGTGCCAGCAGTGAAGGTAGCGGGAGCTATGAGACCCAGTACTTC.

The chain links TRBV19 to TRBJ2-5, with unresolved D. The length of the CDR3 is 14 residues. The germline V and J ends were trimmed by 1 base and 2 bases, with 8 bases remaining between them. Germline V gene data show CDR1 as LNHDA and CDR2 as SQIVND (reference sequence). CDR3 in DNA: TGTGCCAGTAGTATAGGGCAGCTACAAGAGACCCAGTACTTC. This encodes CASSIGQLQETQYF.

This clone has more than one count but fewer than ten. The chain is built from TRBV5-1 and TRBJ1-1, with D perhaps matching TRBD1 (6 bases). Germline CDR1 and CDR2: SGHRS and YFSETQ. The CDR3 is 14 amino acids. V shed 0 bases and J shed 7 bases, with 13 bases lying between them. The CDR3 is CASSLDLRDNEAFF. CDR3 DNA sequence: TGCGCCAGCAGCTTGGATCTCCGGGACAATGAAGCTTTCTTT.

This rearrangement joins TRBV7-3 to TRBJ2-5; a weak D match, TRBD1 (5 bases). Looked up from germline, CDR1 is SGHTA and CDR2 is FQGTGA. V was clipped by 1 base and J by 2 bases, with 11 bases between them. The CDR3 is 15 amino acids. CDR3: CASSLSVGQQETQYF. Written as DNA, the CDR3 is TGTGCCAGCAGCTTAAGTGTGGGGCAGCAAGAGACCCAGTACTTC. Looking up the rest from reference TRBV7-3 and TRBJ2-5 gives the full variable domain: GAGVSQTPSNKVTEKGKYVELRCDPISGHTALYWYRQSLGQGPEFLIYFQGTGAADDSGLPNDRFFAVRPEGSVSTLKIQRTERGDSAVYLCASSLSVGQQETQYFGPGTRLLVL.

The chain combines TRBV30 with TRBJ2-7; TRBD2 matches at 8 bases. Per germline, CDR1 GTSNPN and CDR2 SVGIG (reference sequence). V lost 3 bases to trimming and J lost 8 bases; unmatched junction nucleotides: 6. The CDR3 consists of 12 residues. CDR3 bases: TGTGCCTGGAGGGGACTAGGGTGGCAGCAGTACTTC. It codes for CAWRGLGWQQYF.

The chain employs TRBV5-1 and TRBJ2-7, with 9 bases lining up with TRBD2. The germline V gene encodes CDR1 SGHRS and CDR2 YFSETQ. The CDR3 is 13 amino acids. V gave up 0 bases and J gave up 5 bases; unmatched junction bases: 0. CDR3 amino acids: CASSLGLADEQYF. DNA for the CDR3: TGCGCCAGCAGCTTGGGACTAGCGGACGAGCAGTACTTC.

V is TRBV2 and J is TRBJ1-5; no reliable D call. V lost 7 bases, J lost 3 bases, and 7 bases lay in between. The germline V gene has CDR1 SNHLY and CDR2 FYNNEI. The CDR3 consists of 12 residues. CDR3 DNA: TGTGCCAGCAACAAGCCCAATCAGCCCCAGCATTTT. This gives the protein CASNKPNQPQHF. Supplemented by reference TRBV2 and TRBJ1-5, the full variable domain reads EPEVTQTPSHQVTQMGQEVILRCVPISNHLYFYWYRQILGQKVEFLVSFYNNEISEKSEIFDDQFSVERPDGSNFTLKIRSTKLEDSAMYFCASNKPNQPQHFGDGTRLSIL.

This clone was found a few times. The CDR3 nucleotides read TGTGCCAGCAGCCCACAGGGGGCCACGCGCGAGCAGTACTTC. It specifies CASSPQGATREQYF. The chain combines TRBV11-2 with TRBJ2-7; 9 positions agree with TRBD1. Germline values: CDR1 SGHAT, CDR2 FQNNGV. V was pared by 5 bases and J by 6 bases, with 8 bases of the junction left unmatched. The CDR3 covers 14 residues.

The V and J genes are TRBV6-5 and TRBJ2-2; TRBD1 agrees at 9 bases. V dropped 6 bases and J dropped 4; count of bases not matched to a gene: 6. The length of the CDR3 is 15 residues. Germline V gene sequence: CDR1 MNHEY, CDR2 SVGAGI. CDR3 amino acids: CASRVGQGFTGELFF. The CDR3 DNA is TGTGCCAGCAGGGTGGGACAGGGCTTCACCGGGGAGCTGTTTTTT.

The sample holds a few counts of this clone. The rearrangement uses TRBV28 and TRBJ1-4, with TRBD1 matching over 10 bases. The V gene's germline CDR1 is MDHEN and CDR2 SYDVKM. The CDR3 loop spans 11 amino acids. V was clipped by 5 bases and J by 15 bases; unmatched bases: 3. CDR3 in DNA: TGTGCCAGCAGTCTAGGGACAGGGGTGTTTTTT. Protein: CASSLGTGVFF.

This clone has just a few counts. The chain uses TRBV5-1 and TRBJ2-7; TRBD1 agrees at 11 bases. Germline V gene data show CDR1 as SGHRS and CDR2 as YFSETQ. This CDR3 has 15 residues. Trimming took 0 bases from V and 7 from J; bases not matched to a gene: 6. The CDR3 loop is CASSLGPGQGGEQYF. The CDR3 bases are TGCGCCAGCAGCTTGGGCCCGGGACAGGGGGGAGAGCAGTACTTC. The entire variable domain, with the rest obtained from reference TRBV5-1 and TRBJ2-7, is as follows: KAGVTQTPRYLIKTRGQQVTLSCSPISGHRSVSWYQQTPGQGLQFLFEYFSETQRNKGNFPGRFSGRQFSNSRSEMNVSTLELGDSALYLCASSLGPGQGGEQYFGPGTRLTVT.

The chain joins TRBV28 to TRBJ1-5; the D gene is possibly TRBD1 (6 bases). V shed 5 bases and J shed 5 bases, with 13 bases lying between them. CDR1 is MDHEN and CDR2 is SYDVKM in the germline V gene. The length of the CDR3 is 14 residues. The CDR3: CASSRNGGHQPQHF. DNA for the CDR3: TGTGCCAGCAGTCGCAACGGGGGCCATCAGCCCCAGCATTTT.

CDR3 region: CAWSVMRGLTGELFF. CDR3 in DNA: TGTGCCTGGAGTGTTATGCGGGGCCTCACCGGGGAGCTGTTTTTT. J is TRBJ2-2 and V is TRBV30; TRBD2 might be the D (6 bases). The CDR3 runs 15 residues. V was clipped by 0 bases and J by 4 bases, with 12 bases between them. CDR1 GTSNPN and CDR2 SVGIG come from the germline V gene (reference sequence).

The chain's CDR3 is CASSQDLRGDTQYF. CDR3 bases: TGTGCCAGCAGCCAAGATCTCAGAGGAGATACGCAGTATTTT. The chain joins TRBV4-2 to TRBJ2-3; no clear D. Germline V gene lookup returns CDR1 LGHNA and CDR2 YNFKEQ. This CDR3 has 14 amino acids. V was clipped by 0 bases and J by 5 bases, with 9 bases between them.

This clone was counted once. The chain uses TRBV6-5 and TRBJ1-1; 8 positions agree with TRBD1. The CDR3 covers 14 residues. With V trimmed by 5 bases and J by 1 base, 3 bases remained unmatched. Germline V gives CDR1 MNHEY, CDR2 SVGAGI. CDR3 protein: CASSLTGGNTEAFF. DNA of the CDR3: TGTGCCAGCAGTCTCACAGGGGGGAACACTGAAGCTTTCTTT.

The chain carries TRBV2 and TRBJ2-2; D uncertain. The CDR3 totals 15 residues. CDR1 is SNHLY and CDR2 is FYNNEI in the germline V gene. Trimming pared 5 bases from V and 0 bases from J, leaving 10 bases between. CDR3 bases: TGTGCCAGCAGTCTGGACGGGTCGAACACCGGGGAGCTGTTTTTT. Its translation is CASSLDGSNTGELFF.

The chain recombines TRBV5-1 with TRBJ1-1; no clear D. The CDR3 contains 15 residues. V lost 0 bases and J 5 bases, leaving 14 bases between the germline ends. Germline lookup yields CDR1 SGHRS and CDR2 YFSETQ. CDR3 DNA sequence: TGCGCCAGCAGCTTGGAGCGCCCAGGAGGGACTGAAGCTTTCTTT. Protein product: CASSLERPGGTEAFF.

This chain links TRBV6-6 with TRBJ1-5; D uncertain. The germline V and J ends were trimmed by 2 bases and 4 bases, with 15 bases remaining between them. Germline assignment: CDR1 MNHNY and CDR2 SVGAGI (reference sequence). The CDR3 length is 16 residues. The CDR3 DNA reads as TGTGCCAGCAGTTACCTCATGGACCTAGGGAATCAGCCCCAGCATTTT. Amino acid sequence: CASSYLMDLGNQPQHF.

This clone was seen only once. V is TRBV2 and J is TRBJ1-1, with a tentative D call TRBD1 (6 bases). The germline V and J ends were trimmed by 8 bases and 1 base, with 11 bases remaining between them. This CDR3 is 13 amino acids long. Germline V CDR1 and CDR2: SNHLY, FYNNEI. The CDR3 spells CASGGATNTEAFF. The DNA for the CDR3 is TGTGCCAGCGGGGGGGCTACGAACACTGAAGCTTTCTTT.

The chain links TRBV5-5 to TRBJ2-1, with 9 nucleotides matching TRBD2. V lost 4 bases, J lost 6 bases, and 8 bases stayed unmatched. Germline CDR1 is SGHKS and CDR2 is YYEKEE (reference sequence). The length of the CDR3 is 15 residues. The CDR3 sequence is CASSPSRGLANEQFF. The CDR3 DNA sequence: TGTGCCAGCAGCCCATCCAGGGGACTAGCCAATGAGCAGTTCTTC.

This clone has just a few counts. CDR3: CASSPNRGIRDEQYF. The CDR3 DNA is TGTGCCAGCAGTCCTAACAGGGGGATTCGCGACGAGCAGTACTTC. The chain recombines TRBV5-5 with TRBJ2-7, with 8 bases matching TRBD1. The germline V gene encodes CDR1 SGHKS and CDR2 YYEKEE (reference sequence). J lost 5 bases, V lost 5 bases, and 12 bases had no gene match. The CDR3 spans 15 residues. The variable domain in full, completed from reference TRBV5-5 and TRBJ2-7, reads DAGVTQSPTHLIKTRGQQVTLRCSPISGHKSVSWYQQVLGQGPQFIFQYYEKEERGRGNFPDRFSARQFPNYSSELNVNALLLGDSALYLCASSPNRGIRDEQYFGPGTRLTVT.

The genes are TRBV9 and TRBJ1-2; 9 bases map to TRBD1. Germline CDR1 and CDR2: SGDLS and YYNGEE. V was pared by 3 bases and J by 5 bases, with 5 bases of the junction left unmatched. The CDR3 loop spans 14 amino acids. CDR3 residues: CASSGTGGAYGYTF. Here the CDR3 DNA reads TGTGCCAGCAGCGGCACAGGGGGCGCATATGGCTACACCTTC.

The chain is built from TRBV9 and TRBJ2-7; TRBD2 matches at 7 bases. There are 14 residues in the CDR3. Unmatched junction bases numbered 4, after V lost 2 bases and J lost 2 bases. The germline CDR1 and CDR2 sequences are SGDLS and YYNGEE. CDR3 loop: CASSVSGLTYEQYF. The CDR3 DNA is TGTGCCAGCAGCGTTAGCGGGCTCACCTACGAGCAGTACTTC.

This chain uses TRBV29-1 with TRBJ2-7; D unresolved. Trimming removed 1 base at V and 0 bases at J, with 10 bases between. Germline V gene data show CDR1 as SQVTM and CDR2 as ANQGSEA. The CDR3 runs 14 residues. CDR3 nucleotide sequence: TGCAGCGTTGAAGTATTAACGGACTCCTACGAGCAGTACTTC. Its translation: CSVEVLTDSYEQYF.

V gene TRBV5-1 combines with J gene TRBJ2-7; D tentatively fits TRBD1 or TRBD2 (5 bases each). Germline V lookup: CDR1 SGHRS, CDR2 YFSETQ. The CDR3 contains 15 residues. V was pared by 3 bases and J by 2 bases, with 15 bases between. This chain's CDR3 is CASSSPGTGTYEQYF. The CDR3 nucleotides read TGCGCCAGCAGCTCCCCCGGGACGGGTACCTACGAGCAGTACTTC.

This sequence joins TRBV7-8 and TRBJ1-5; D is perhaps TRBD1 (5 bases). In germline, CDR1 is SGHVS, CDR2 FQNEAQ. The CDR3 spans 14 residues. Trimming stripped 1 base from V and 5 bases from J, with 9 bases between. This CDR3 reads CASSLDQGDQPQHF. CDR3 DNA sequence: TGTGCCAGCAGCTTAGACCAGGGTGATCAGCCCCAGCATTTT.

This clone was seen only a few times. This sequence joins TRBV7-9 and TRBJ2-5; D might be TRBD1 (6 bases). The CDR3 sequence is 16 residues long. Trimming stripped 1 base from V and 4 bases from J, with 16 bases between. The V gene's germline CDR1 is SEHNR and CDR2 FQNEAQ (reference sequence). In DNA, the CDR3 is TGTGCCAGCAGCTTAGAGTCGTGGACAGCAGCAGAGACCCAGTACTTC. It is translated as CASSLESWTAAETQYF.